This T cell receptor beta chain is drawn from a study of metastatic and nonmetastatic thyroid tumors. Study information: Comparison of repertoires was carried out across blood and tumor or nodule tissue from malignant and benign thyroid patients. Whole-study results and caveats: Reports indicated that malignant thyroid tumors showed significantly higher TCR beta diversity than benign nodules did, in blood and tumor.

This clone was counted a few times. Its target is not known. A read error may explain this, as a much larger clone is one base away. The sample carries other DNA sequences with the same CDR3. CDR3 size: 15 residues. CDR1 and CDR2 from the germline V gene are MDHEN and SYDVKM. Per the original methods: Construction of a distant-metastasis classifier for papillary thyroid cancer relied on CDR3 differences across clinicopathological groups. TCRdb re-called the PCR reads through MiXCR. Clone size and V and J calls follow TCRdb, not the original study. Of 30,000 to 40,000 clones in the sample, roughly a sixth were seen once. No treatment of any kind had been given to any patient before thyroid surgery.

The specimen was blood. The receptor's source is a male donor with papillary thyroid cancer or a benign thyroid nodule (not recorded which). Some clones in this sample may be carry-over from other donors' samples. The rearrangement joins TRBV28 to TRBJ2-3; TRBD2 matches 8 bases. CDR3 coding DNA: TGTGTCAGCGGTGTTGCGGGGGGCGGTGAAGATACGCAGTATTTT. Amino acids: CVSGVAGGGEDTQYF.